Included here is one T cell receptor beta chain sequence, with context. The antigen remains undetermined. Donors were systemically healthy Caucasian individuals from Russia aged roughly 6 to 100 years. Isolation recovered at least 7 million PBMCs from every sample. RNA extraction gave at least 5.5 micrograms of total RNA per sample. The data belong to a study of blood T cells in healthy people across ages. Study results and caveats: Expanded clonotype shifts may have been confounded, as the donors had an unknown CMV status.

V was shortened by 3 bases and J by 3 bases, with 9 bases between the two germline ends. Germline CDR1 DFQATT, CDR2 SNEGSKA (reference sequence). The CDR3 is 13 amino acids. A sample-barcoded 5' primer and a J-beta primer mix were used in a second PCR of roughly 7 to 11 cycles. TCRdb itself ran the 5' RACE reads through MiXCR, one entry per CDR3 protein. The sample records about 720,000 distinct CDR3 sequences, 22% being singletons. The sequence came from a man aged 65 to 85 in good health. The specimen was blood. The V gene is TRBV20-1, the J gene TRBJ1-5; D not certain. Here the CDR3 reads CSARMGINQPQHF. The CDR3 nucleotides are TGCAGTGCTAGGATGGGGATCAATCAGCCCCAGCATTTT.